The 20 T cell receptor beta chains below come from one sample, sequenced in a study of blood T cell repertoires in COVID-19. Sequencing used immunoSEQ multiplex PCR; TCRdb keeps in-frame clones, though not all of them. The sample contains about 41,000 clones, about 80% of which appear only once. The sequencing input was peripheral blood. The receptors were gathered from a woman older than 75 with acute or convalescent COVID-19.

The chain links TRBV7-2 to TRBJ2-3, with D tentatively TRBD1 (5 bases). The CDR3 contains 14 residues. V was pared by 5 bases and J by 0 bases, with 9 bases between. CDR1 and CDR2 (germline): SGHTA, FQGNSA. The CDR3 DNA follows: TGTGCCAGCAGCCCTCAGGGAAGCACAGATACGCAGTATTTT. Translated: CASSPQGSTDTQYF.

This chain connects TRBV5-4 to TRBJ2-2; tentatively, D is TRBD1 (5 bases). The V gene's germline CDR1 is SGHNT and CDR2 YYREEE (reference sequence). This CDR3 spans 15 amino acids. With 4 bases removed from V and 1 base from J, the gap between germline ends came to 11 bases. CDR3 nucleotides: TGTGCCAGCAGCCCTGGCGGACAGAACACCGGGGAGCTGTTTTTT. It specifies CASSPGGQNTGELFF.

In its sample, this clone was seen once. The chain has TRBV11-2 and TRBJ2-5; possible D gene TRBD1, 5 bases. The V end was cut by 3 bases, the J end by 7 bases, with 15 bases between. Germline loops: CDR1 SGHAT, CDR2 FQNNGV. There are 14 residues in the CDR3. CDR3 amino acids: CASSFLGVRGTQYF. CDR3 nucleotide sequence: TGTGCCAGCAGCTTTCTAGGGGTCAGAGGGACCCAGTACTTC. Using reference TRBV11-2 and TRBJ2-5 for the parts outside the CDR3, the full variable domain is EAGVAQSPRYKIIEKRQSVAFWCNPISGHATLYWYQQILGQGPKLLIQFQNNGVVDDSQLPKDRFSAERLKGVDSTLKIQPAKLEDSAVYLCASSFLGVRGTQYFGPGTRLLVL.

Judged by abundance, this clone is medium-sized. The rearrangement joins TRBV5-6 to TRBJ1-1; D is unresolved. Germline loops: CDR1 SGHDT, CDR2 YYEEEE. The CDR3 runs 14 residues. V was trimmed by 1 base and J by 4 bases, leaving 11 bases between them. In DNA form, the CDR3 reads TGTGCCAGCAGCTTGTACGGAGTGGGCACTGAAGCTTTCTTT. Its protein product is CASSLYGVGTEAFF.

There are a few counts of this clone. The chain joins TRBV13 to TRBJ2-3; tentative D call: TRBD2 (6 bases). Germline V CDR1 and CDR2: PRHDT, FYEKMQ (reference sequence). The CDR3 length is 16 residues. V lost 5 bases and J 6 bases, leaving 21 bases between the germline ends. This chain's CDR3 is CASSGGVLQAGDTQYF. The CDR3 nucleotides read TGTGCCAGCAGCGGAGGGGTCCTACAGGCGGGCGATACGCAGTATTTT.

A few counts support this clone. The chain carries TRBV7-2 and TRBJ2-7, with TRBD2 matching over 7 bases. CDR3 length: 15 residues. Unmatched junction bases numbered 4, after V lost 2 bases and J lost 0 bases. Germline values: CDR1 SGHTA, CDR2 FQGNSA. CDR3 protein: CASSLFGDYSYEQYF. The DNA of the CDR3 is TGTGCCAGCAGCTTATTTGGGGACTACTCCTACGAGCAGTACTTC.

The chain has TRBV30 and TRBJ2-7, with 8 bases that match TRBD1. From germline, CDR1 is GTSNPN and CDR2 SVGIG (reference sequence). After removal of 3 bases from V and 2 bases from J, the junction contained 0 bases not matched to a gene. The CDR3 loop spans 12 amino acids. In DNA form, the CDR3 reads TGTGCCTGGAGACAGGGGGCCTACGAGCAGTACTTC. This codes for CAWRQGAYEQYF.

The chain joins TRBV6-6 to TRBJ2-1, with D perhaps TRBD1 (5 bases). The CDR3 runs 14 residues. CDR1 and CDR2 from the germline V gene are MNHNY and SVGAGI (reference sequence). The V end lost 0 bases, the J end lost 12 bases, and 15 bases lay between the germline ends. The CDR3 is CASSYSAREGAQFF. CDR3 sequence (DNA): TGTGCCAGCAGTTACTCGGCCAGGGAAGGAGCGCAGTTCTTC.

The chain joins TRBV19 to TRBJ1-3, with 7 bases that match TRBD1. Germline trimming cut 6 bases from V and 4 bases from J; bases unmatched to any gene: 6. CDR3 length equals 14 residues. Germline-derived CDR1 and CDR2 are LNHDA and SQIVND (reference sequence). In DNA form, the CDR3 reads TGTGCCAGTAGCCGACAGGGACTCGGAAACACCATATATTTT. This translates into CASSRQGLGNTIYF.

The chain combines TRBV30 with TRBJ1-4; the D gene is possibly TRBD1 (5 bases). Deletions cut 1 base from V and 4 bases from J, with 7 bases between. CDR3 length equals 13 residues. In germline, CDR1 is GTSNPN, CDR2 SVGIG (reference sequence). The CDR3 is CAWSGGGNEKLFF. The CDR3, as DNA: TGTGCCTGGAGTGGCGGGGGTAATGAAAAACTGTTTTTT.

This chain links TRBV15 with TRBJ2-1, with TRBD2 matching 7 bases. This CDR3 comprises 22 residues. Germline V gene sequence: CDR1 LNHNV, CDR2 YYDKDF (reference sequence). After removal of 0 bases from V and 1 base from J, the junction contained 21 bases not matched to a gene. The CDR3 protein is CATSRDGPGDGSWRGSYNEQFF. CDR3 bases: TGTGCCACCAGCAGAGACGGGCCCGGGGACGGAAGTTGGCGGGGGTCCTACAATGAGCAGTTCTTC.

This clone appeared a single time. V gene TRBV11-3 combines with J gene TRBJ2-5, with 7 positions matching TRBD1. CDR1 is SGHNT and CDR2 is YENEEA in the germline V gene. V trimming: 7 bases; J trimming: 5 bases; junction bases outside the gene matches: 4. The CDR3 has 12 residues. CDR3 amino acids: CASKGAGETQYF. For the CDR3, the DNA is TGTGCCAGCAAGGGGGCCGGGGAGACCCAGTACTTC.

The chain has TRBV2 and TRBJ2-7, with TRBD2 matching over 11 bases. V lost 6 bases to trimming and J lost 2 bases; unmatched junction nucleotides: 15. CDR1 is SNHLY and CDR2 is FYNNEI in the germline V gene. CDR3 length: 18 amino acids. The CDR3 DNA sequence: TGTGCCAGCAGACGTTTCTCGGACCCTAGCGGGGGGACCTACGAGCAGTACTTC. Translation gives CASRRFSDPSGGTYEQYF.

The chain recombines TRBV29-1 with TRBJ2-7; TRBD1 matches at 9 bases. This CDR3 has 13 residues. The V gene's germline CDR1 is SQVTM and CDR2 ANQGSEA. V shed 5 bases, J shed 5 bases, and the junction held 7 bases outside the gene matches. The CDR3, as DNA: TGCAGCGTTTCCAAGGGACAGGGACACGAGCAGTACTTC. It encodes CSVSKGQGHEQYF.

The rearrangement uses TRBV5-1 and TRBJ2-5, with TRBD2 identical over 7 bases. This CDR3 spans 16 amino acids. From germline, CDR1 is SGHRS and CDR2 YFSETQ. J was trimmed by 1 base and V by 0 bases; bases with no gene match: 6. CDR3 bases: TGCGCCAGCAGCTTGGTGCCGCGGGGGACCCAAGAGACCCAGTACTTC. Translation: CASSLVPRGTQETQYF.

The V and J genes are TRBV30 and TRBJ1-1; no firm D call. This CDR3 region has 15 residues. Trimming took off 2 bases at V and 2 bases at J, with 15 bases between the two ends. Germline V lookup: CDR1 GTSNPN, CDR2 SVGIG (reference sequence). CDR3 sequence reads: CAWSPLTAGNTEAFF. CDR3 coding DNA: TGTGCCTGGAGTCCTCTGACGGCGGGAAACACTGAAGCTTTCTTT. The full variable domain, with the rest looked up from reference TRBV30 and TRBJ1-1, is SQTIHQWPATLVQPVGSPLSLECTVEGTSNPNLYWYRQAAGRGLQLLFYSVGIGQISSEVPQNLSASRPQDRQFILSSKKLLLSDSGFYLCAWSPLTAGNTEAFFGQGTRLTVV.

The chain uses TRBV3-1 (or the pseudogene TRBV3-2) and TRBJ2-3; D is undetermined. V lost 0 bases and J 0 bases, leaving 10 bases between the germline ends. Looked up from germline, CDR1 is LGHDT and CDR2 is YNNKEL (reference sequence). The CDR3 spans 16 residues. The CDR3 sequence: CASSQDLAVSTDTQYF. DNA for the CDR3: TGTGCCAGCAGCCAAGATCTCGCGGTCAGCACAGATACGCAGTATTTT.

This clone was seen just once. The gene calls are TRBV6-5 and TRBJ1-2; D is possibly TRBD1 (6 bases). Germline lookup yields CDR1 MNHEY and CDR2 SVGAGI. The CDR3 spans 13 residues. Trimming removed 8 bases at V and 3 bases at J, with 13 bases between. CDR3 sequence: CASPKDRDYGYTF. The CDR3 nucleotides are TGTGCCAGCCCTAAGGACAGAGACTATGGCTACACCTTC.

The chain employs TRBV6-5 and TRBJ2-7; 7 nucleotides match TRBD1. Trimming removed 6 bases from V and 0 bases from J; junction bases left unmatched: 5. The CDR3 is made up of 14 amino acids. Per the germline V gene, CDR1 is MNHEY and CDR2 is SVGAGI. Written as DNA, the CDR3 is TGTGCCAGCAGATGGGGACAGACCTCCTACGAGCAGTACTTC. Translating gives CASRWGQTSYEQYF.

V and J are TRBV24-1 and TRBJ2-3; 11 bases are a match to TRBD2. The CDR3 length is 18 residues. Germline V gives CDR1 KGHDR, CDR2 SFDVKD. V lost 5 bases and J lost 2; bases outside the gene matches: 11. The CDR3 bases are TGTGCCACCAGTGCCTTTTCCGGGACTAGCGGTTTCACAGATACGCAGTATTTT. Its translation is CATSAFSGTSGFTDTQYF.